The source of this TCR beta chain is a study of T-cell memory formation after mild COVID-19. General study findings and limits: Some SARS-CoV-2-responding clones were already detected in memory before infection.

Per germline, CDR1 SEHNR and CDR2 FQNEAQ (reference sequence). CDR3 length: 13 amino acids. V was clipped by 2 bases and J by 6 bases; unmatched bases: 1. Turning to this clonotype: Its target is unknown.

After 5'RACE with constant-segment primers, TCR alpha and TCR beta cDNA libraries carrying sample barcodes and UMIs were obtained. TCRdb reprocessed the 5' RACE reads via MiXCR and lists one record per CDR3 protein. This table holds 250,000 to 300,000 distinct CDR3 sequences, 15% to 20% found once. The chain carries TRBV7-9 and TRBJ1-1; TRBD1 aligns across 9 bases. The source is a young man who had mild COVID-19 (a few samples of this study predate the infection). Cell type and time point are not known. Sequencing was done on a sample of PBMCs or a T cell subset sorted from them (not recorded which). CDR3 in DNA: TGTGCCAGCAGCTTAAGACAGGGGGCTGAAGCTTTCTTT. Amino acids: CASSLRQGAEAFF.